The sequence of this T cell receptor (beta chain) was determined in a study of T cell responses to AZD1222 COVID-19 vaccine (dated by TCRdb to about 2021). Regarding the research as a whole: TCR sequencing covered approximately 230 trial participants: 200 to 220 given two doses of AZD1222 and around 26 given two doses of MenACWY control vaccine. Trial participants were enrolled by age into subgroups of 18-55, 56-69 and 70-plus years, and around 150, 29 and 61 TCR-sequenced participants, respectively, were included in these subgroups. Broad study findings and their caveats: Conclusions about previously exposed vaccinees are limited, since just a handful of AZD1222 recipients were seropositive for SARS-CoV-2 at baseline. Reportedly, almost half of the unique spike-specific TCRs recognized epitopes lying outside the regions that are mutated in the B.1.351 and B.1.1.7 variants. Participants were mostly white British, with more females than males. The authors suggested clonal diversity may have been underestimated. CD4 TCRs associated with the vaccine covered the entire spike protein, and the dominant responses were in regions 160-218 and 743-854. Because no day 14 peak-response samples were available, the repertoires could be characterized only after the peak T cell response. In the small 56-69-year group, the increase in depth fell short of significance, most likely because of low power. After two AZD1222 doses, both the breadth and the depth of spike-specific TCRs were significantly higher than at day 0 and than in MenACWY recipients.

CDR1 and CDR2, per the germline V gene, are SGHTA and FQGNSA. V trim: 1 base; J trim: 9 bases; unmatched bases: 7. The CDR3 starts with the cysteine, ends with the phenylalanine, and has 15 residues. Only CDR3 DNA remains: 45 bases, in frame from the first base. The sample's time point label, in plain terms: about 28 days (+/-7) after the second vaccine dose. AZD1222 recipients whose second dose came at about 4 weeks and those whose second dose came at about 12 weeks were combined into one group, since spike-specific TCR depth and breadth did not differ between the two schedules. Samples from vaccinated people were obtained from the UK trials COV001 and COV002, which included a single-blind randomized controlled phase 2/3 trial of AZD1222 (ChAdOx1 nCoV-19) in healthy adults. For TCRbeta chain sequencing, PBMC samples were collected from trial participants at day 0 and at day 28 after the second dose.

The CDR3 regions of human TCRbeta chains were analyzed by immunosequencing. As for the original processing: Repertoire TCRs were checked for matches against a reference library of SARS-CoV-2-specific TCRs that had been generated using the MIRA antigen-specificity platform. Breadth meant the fraction of unique TCRs that were SARS-CoV-2-associated, whereas depth meant the fraction of total T cells that were SARS-CoV-2-associated. Using the MIRA data, each spike-specific TCR was mapped to the spike region that the TCR reacts to and placed in a CD4 or CD8 class. Log10-transformed breadth and depth values were compared by one-way ANOVA with Sidak's multiple comparisons tests. TCRdb took over this immuneACCESS table, retaining in-frame rearrangements with V and J assigned. Such tables are incomplete; in checked studies, under half of the missing clones stem from an unresolved V gene, and the remainder is unexplained. The DNA was the basis for D and trimming; V, J and clone size are from that table. The sample table holds some 100,000 clones, of which about 89% were seen once. The ten largest account for more than 8.5% of the sample.

To note about this clone: The target of this receptor is not known. The sample holds no much larger clone one base away, and base qualities are not on file.

This receptor chain uses TRBV7-2 and TRBJ2-1; 9 bases in between match TRBD2. The sequence was obtained from an adult who received the AZD1222 COVID-19 vaccine. Sequenced here: peripheral blood, sampled 28 days after the second AZD1222 dose. The CDR3 reads as follows: CASSLVGSGGGEQFF. The nucleotide sequence is given as TGTGCCAGCAGCTTAGTGGGTAGCGGGGGCGGTGAGCAGTTCTTC.